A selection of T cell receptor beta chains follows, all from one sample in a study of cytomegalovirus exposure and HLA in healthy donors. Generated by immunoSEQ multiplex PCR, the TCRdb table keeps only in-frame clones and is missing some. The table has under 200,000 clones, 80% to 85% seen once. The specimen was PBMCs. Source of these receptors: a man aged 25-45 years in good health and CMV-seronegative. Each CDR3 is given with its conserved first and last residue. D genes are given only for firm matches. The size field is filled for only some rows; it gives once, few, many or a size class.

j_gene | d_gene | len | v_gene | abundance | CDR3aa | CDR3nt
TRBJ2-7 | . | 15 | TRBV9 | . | CASSVATRGMDEQYF | TGTGCCAGCAGCGTAGCTACGAGGGGGATGGACGAGCAGTACTTC
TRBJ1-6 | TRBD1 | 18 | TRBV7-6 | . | CASSSTNRGASYNSPLHF | TGTGCCAGCAGTTCGACCAACAGGGGGGCCTCCTATAATTCACCCCTCCACTTT
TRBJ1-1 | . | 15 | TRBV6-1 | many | CASSEVRSGTTEAFF | TGTGCCAGCAGTGAAGTACGATCCGGGACAACTGAAGCTTTCTTT
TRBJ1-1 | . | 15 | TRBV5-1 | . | CASSLTGQMNTEAFF | TGTGCCAGCAGCTTGACTGGACAGATGAACACTGAAGCTTTCTTT
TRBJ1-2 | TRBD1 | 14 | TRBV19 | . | CASVAQGDRGGYTF | TGTGCCAGTGTAGCCCAAGGGGACAGGGGTGGCTACACCTTC
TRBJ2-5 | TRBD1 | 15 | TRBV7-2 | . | CASSTLQGLRETQYF | TGTGCCAGCAGCACTTTACAGGGGCTTCGGGAGACCCAGTACTTC
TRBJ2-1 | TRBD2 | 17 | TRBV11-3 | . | CASSRGLAGGRGTEQFF | TGTGCCAGCAGCCGGGGACTAGCGGGGGGGAGGGGAACTGAGCAGTTCTTC
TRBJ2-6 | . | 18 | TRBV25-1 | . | CASSGQQPLPSGANVLTF | TGTGCCAGCAGTGGCCAGCAACCACTACCTTCTGGGGCCAACGTCCTGACTTTC
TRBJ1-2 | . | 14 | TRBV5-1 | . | CASSLASHDHGYTF | TGCGCCAGCAGCTTGGCGAGTCACGATCATGGCTACACCTTC
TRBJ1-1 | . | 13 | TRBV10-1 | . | CASSEQSNTEAFF | TGCGCCAGCAGTGAACAGTCCAACACTGAAGCTTTCTTT
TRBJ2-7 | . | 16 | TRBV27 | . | CASSPRGSEIPYEQYF | TGTGCCAGCAGTCCCCGGGGGTCCGAAATCCCCTATGAGCAGTACTTC
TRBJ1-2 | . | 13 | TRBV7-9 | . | CSSSLVSGPGYTF | TGTTCCAGCAGCTTAGTGTCAGGGCCTGGCTACACCTTC
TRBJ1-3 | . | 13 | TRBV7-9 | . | CASSHRAGNTIYF | TGTGCCAGCAGCCACAGGGCTGGAAACACCATATATTTT
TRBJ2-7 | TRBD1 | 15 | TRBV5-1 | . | CASRARTGTSYEQYF | TGCGCCAGCAGGGCCAGGACAGGTACCTCCTACGAGCAGTACTTC
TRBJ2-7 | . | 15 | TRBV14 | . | CASSQGARANYEQYF | TGTGCCAGCAGCCAAGGCGCCAGGGCAAACTACGAGCAGTACTTC
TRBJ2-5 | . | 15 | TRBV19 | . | CASRKSGTGLETQYF | TGTGCCAGTAGGAAGTCCGGAACAGGGTTGGAGACCCAGTACTTC
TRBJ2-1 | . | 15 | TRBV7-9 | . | CASSLGGGAYNEQFF | TGTGCCAGCAGCTTAGGCGGCGGCGCCTACAATGAGCAGTTCTTC
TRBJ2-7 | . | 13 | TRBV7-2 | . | CASSLAGAHEQYF | TGTGCCAGCAGCTTAGCGGGGGCCCACGAGCAGTACTTC
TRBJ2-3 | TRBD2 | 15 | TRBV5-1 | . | CASSWGLPSTDTQYF | TGCGCCAGCAGCTGGGGACTACCTAGCACAGATACGCAGTATTTT
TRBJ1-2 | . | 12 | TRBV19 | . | CASSIGVRGYTF | TGTGCCAGTAGTATAGGCGTTCGAGGCTACACCTTC
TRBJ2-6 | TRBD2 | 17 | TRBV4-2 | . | CASSRASGGSGANVLTF | TGTGCCAGCAGCCGGGCTAGCGGGGGATCTGGGGCCAACGTCCTGACTTTC
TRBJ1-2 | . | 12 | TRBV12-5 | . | CASGPQVYGYTF | TGTGCTAGTGGTCCCCAGGTGTATGGCTACACCTTC
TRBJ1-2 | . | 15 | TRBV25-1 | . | CASSEYLGGYDGYTF | TGTGCCAGCAGTGAATACCTAGGAGGATATGATGGCTACACCTTC
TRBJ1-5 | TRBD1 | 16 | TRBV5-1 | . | CASSLGVGGGNQPQHF | TGCGCCAGCAGCTTGGGGGTAGGGGGCGGCAATCAGCCCCAGCATTTT
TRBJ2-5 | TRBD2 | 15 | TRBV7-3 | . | CASSRLAGAQETQYF | TGTGCCAGCAGCAGACTAGCGGGAGCTCAAGAGACCCAGTACTTC
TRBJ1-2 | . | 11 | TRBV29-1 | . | CSVAENYGYTF | TGCAGCGTTGCCGAGAACTATGGCTACACCTTC
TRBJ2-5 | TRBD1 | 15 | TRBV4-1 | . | CASSQGTGVQETQYF | TGCGCCAGCAGCCAAGGAACAGGGGTTCAAGAGACCCAGTACTTC
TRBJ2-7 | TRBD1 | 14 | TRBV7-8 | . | CASSPGQGPYEQYF | TGTGCCAGCAGCCCTGGACAGGGCCCCTACGAGCAGTACTTC
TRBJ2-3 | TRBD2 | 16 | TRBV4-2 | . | CASSQDLAGGTDTQYF | TGTGCCAGCAGCCAAGATCTAGCGGGGGGTACAGATACGCAGTATTTT
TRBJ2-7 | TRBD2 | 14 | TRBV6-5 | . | CASSSSGSWIEQYF | TGTGCCAGCAGTTCTAGCGGGAGCTGGATCGAGCAGTACTTC
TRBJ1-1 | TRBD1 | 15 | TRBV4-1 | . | CASSRSETGVTEAFF | TGCGCCAGCAGCCGAAGCGAGACAGGGGTCACTGAAGCTTTCTTT
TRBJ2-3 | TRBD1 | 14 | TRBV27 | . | CASSRDRGTDTQYF | TGTGCCAGCAGCCGGGACAGGGGAACAGATACGCAGTATTTT
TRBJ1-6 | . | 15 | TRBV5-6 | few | CASDRQGELDSPLHF | TGTGCCAGCGATAGGCAGGGTGAGTTGGATTCACCCCTCCACTTT
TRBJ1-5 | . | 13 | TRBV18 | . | CASSQLENQPQHF | TGTGCCAGCTCCCAACTCGAAAATCAGCCCCAGCATTTT
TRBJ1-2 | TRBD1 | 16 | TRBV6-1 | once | CASSEDRDRGLGGYTF | TGTGCCAGCAGTGAGGACAGGGACAGGGGGCTCGGTGGCTACACCTTC
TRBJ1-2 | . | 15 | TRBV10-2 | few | CASSESAGYLYGYTF | TGCGCCAGCAGTGAGTCGGCAGGGTATCTATATGGCTACACCTTC
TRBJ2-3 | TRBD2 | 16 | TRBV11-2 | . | CASSFLAGGVSDTQYF | TGTGCCAGCAGCTTTCTAGCGGGGGGAGTCTCAGATACGCAGTATTTT
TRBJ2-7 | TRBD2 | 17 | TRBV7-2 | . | CASSSFRLAGTSYEQYF | TGTGCCAGCAGCTCATTTAGACTAGCGGGGACTTCCTACGAGCAGTACTTC
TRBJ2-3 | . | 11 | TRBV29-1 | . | CSAPGFDTQYF | TGCAGCGCCCCGGGTTTCGATACGCAGTATTTT
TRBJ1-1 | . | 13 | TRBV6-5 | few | CASSYSGGTEAFF | TGTGCCAGCAGTTACTCGGGGGGGACTGAAGCTTTCTTT
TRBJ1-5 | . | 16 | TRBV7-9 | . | CSSSLGGANGNQPQHF | TGTTCCAGCAGCTTAGGGGGAGCAAATGGAAATCAGCCCCAGCATTTT
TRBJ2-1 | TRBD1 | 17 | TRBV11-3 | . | CASSLDLGTGFTNEQFF | TGTGCCAGCAGCTTAGATCTCGGGACAGGGTTCACGAATGAGCAGTTCTTC
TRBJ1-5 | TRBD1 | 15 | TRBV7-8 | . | CASSSMGTANQPQHF | TGTGCCAGCAGCTCAATGGGGACAGCCAATCAGCCCCAGCATTTT
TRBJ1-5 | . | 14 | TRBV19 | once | CASSAGQPNQPQHF | TGTGCCAGTAGTGCAGGACAGCCCAATCAGCCCCAGCATTTT